This entry concerns a single TCR beta chain. Methods used by the authors: ImmunoSEQ sequences covered only the junction and lacked quality scores; filtering therefore differed. Repertoires were generated with immunoSEQ multiplex PCR, while TCRdb's copy carries only in-frame clones and drops some. V, J and clone size are taken as reported in that table, and D and trimming were inferred from the DNA itself. The data show 1,500,000 or so clones, about 98.5% seen once. These data belong to a study of shared clonotypes between healthy human individuals. CDR3 size: 20 residues. V lost 5 bases, J lost 4 bases, and 23 bases stayed unmatched. Germline V gene lookup returns CDR1 MNHEY and CDR2 SMNVEV (reference sequence).

Material: naive CD4+ T cells sorted from blood. As for subset: CD45RA+ positively selected. The TCR comes from a man between 25 and 39 years old in good health. The rearrangement joins TRBV27 to TRBJ2-3; TRBD2 aligns across 8 bases. The CDR3 region is CASSAFLTNGLAKKSDTQYF. CDR3 bases: TGTGCCAGCAGTGCTTTCCTTACAAACGGACTAGCTAAAAAGTCAGATACGCAGTATTTT.